One and the same sample provided the 23 T cell receptor beta chains below, sequenced in a study of blood T cell repertoires in COVID-19. Generated by immunoSEQ multiplex PCR, the TCRdb table keeps only in-frame clones and is missing some. The sample contains about 140,000 clones, around 86% of which appear only once. The specimen was peripheral blood. The receptors were sampled from a human donor in a cohort sampled during active COVID-19.

The V call is TRBV30, the J call TRBJ1-5; D ambiguous. CDR1 is GTSNPN, CDR2 SVGIG, per germline (reference sequence). The V gene lost 5 bases and the J gene lost 0 bases, with 11 bases spanning the gap. The CDR3 consists of 14 residues. The chain's CDR3 is CAWSWGDSNQPQHF. CDR3 bases: TGTGCCTGGTCCTGGGGAGATAGCAATCAGCCCCAGCATTTT.

This rearrangement joins TRBV12-3 or TRBV12-4 to TRBJ1-5, with 7 nucleotides matching TRBD1. V dropped 6 bases and J dropped 7; count of bases not matched to a gene: 3. The CDR3 runs to 12 residues. The CDR3 loop reads CASRSGGQPQHF. CDR3 coding DNA: TGTGCCAGCAGGTCAGGGGGGCAGCCCCAGCATTTT.

J is TRBJ2-7 and V is TRBV19; 10 positions match TRBD2. Trimming removed 5 bases from V and 6 bases from J; junction bases left unmatched: 4. CDR3 length equals 13 residues. Germline V CDR1 and CDR2: LNHDA, SQIVND (reference sequence). The CDR3 here is CASSVLAGVEQYF. CDR3 nucleotides: TGTGCCAGTAGTGTTCTAGCGGGAGTCGAGCAGTACTTC.

In this sample, this clone turned up once. The chain is built from TRBV3-1 (or the pseudogene TRBV3-2) and TRBJ2-5; D call uncertain. CDR1 and CDR2 from the germline V gene are LGHDT and YNNKEL (reference sequence). The CDR3 consists of 16 residues. V gave up 1 base and J gave up 0 bases, with 12 bases separating them. CDR3 DNA: TGTGCCAGCAGCCAAGGTGGCAGTATGTACCAAGAGACCCAGTACTTC. It translates to CASSQGGSMYQETQYF.

This clone was recorded once. V usage is TRBV5-1 and J usage is TRBJ2-5, with D possibly being TRBD2 (6 bases). Germline V lookup: CDR1 SGHRS, CDR2 YFSETQ. CDR3 size: 13 residues. V lost 4 bases and J 2 bases, leaving 9 bases between the germline ends. In nucleotides, the CDR3 is TGCGCCAGCAGCCCGGGACTTCAAGAGACCCAGTACTTC. Its translation is CASSPGLQETQYF.

The J gene is TRBJ2-4, the V gene TRBV28; 11 bases map to TRBD2. With V trimmed by 6 bases and J by 2 bases, 3 bases remained unmatched. This CDR3 is 15 amino acids long. CDR1 and CDR2 (germline): MDHEN, SYDVKM. CDR3 region: CASRGTSGTKNIQYF. The DNA for the CDR3 is TGTGCCAGCAGGGGGACTAGCGGAACCAAAAACATTCAGTACTTC.

The chain recombines TRBV3-1 (or the pseudogene TRBV3-2) with TRBJ1-6, with D unclear. CDR3 length: 15 amino acids. The V end lost 4 bases, the J end lost 1 base, and 8 bases lay between the germline ends. Germline-derived CDR1 and CDR2 are LGHDT and YNNKEL (reference sequence). The CDR3 loop reads CASSRAESYNSPLHF. CDR3 bases: TGTGCCAGCAGCCGGGCTGAGTCCTATAATTCACCCCTCCACTTT.

The chain uses TRBV7-9 and TRBJ2-7, with TRBD2 identical over 9 bases. V gave up 3 bases and J gave up 7 bases; unmatched junction bases: 10. In germline, CDR1 is SEHNR, CDR2 FQNEAQ (reference sequence). The CDR3 is 15 residues long. In DNA form, the CDR3 reads TGTGCCAGCAGCTTTAGCGGGAGAGGGGGTCGGGAGCAGTACTTC. This encodes CASSFSGRGGREQYF.

J is TRBJ2-3 and V is TRBV5-1; D gene unclear. This CDR3 region has 16 residues. The germline V gene encodes CDR1 SGHRS and CDR2 YFSETQ. The germline V and J ends were trimmed by 0 bases and 1 base, with 12 bases remaining between them. CDR3 sequence (DNA): TGCGCCAGCAGCTTGGCGGTCGGGTTACGCACAGATACGCAGTATTTT. Protein sequence: CASSLAVGLRTDTQYF.

The V gene is TRBV4-1, the J gene TRBJ2-6; maybe TRBD2 (6 bases). Per the germline V gene, CDR1 is MGHRA and CDR2 is YSYEKL. CDR3 length equals 16 residues. The V end lost 1 base, the J end lost 2 bases, and 9 bases lay between the germline ends. The chain's CDR3 is CASSQVGEAGANVLTF. DNA of the CDR3: TGCGCCAGCAGCCAAGTTGGGGAGGCTGGGGCCAACGTCCTGACTTTC.

The chain has TRBV7-2 and TRBJ1-1, with D perhaps matching TRBD1 (5 bases). The V gene's germline CDR1 is SGHTA and CDR2 FQGNSA. Between the trimmed V and J ends, which lost 6 bases and 4 bases, there was a span of 15 bases. The CDR3 sequence is 14 residues long. CDR3 bases: TGTGCCAGCAGTTCTACCGGGGGGGGCACTGAAGCTTTCTTT. Residues: CASSSTGGGTEAFF.

The chain uses TRBV4-1 and TRBJ1-1; TRBD1 is a possible D gene (5 bases). The germline V gene has CDR1 MGHRA and CDR2 YSYEKL. This CDR3 is 13 amino acids long. V gave up 1 base and J gave up 3 bases, with 6 bases separating them. CDR3 loop: CASSQGRDTEAFF. The CDR3 DNA follows: TGCGCCAGCAGCCAAGGCAGGGACACTGAAGCTTTCTTT.

The rearrangement links TRBV11-2 to TRBJ1-6, with D unresolved. There are 18 residues in the CDR3. CDR1 is SGHAT, CDR2 FQNNGV, per germline. The ends were cut back, 0 bases at V and 6 bases at J, with 18 bases in the middle. The CDR3 DNA reads TGTGCCAGCAGCTTAGATTTACGTCAGGTCAACCCTAATTCACCCCTCCACTTT. This translates into CASSLDLRQVNPNSPLHF.

The J gene is TRBJ2-5, the V gene TRBV18; 10 bases are shared with TRBD2. The CDR3 has 16 residues. Germline V lookup: CDR1 KGHSH, CDR2 LQKENI. Germline trimming cut 3 bases from V and 0 bases from J; bases unmatched to any gene: 4. As DNA, the CDR3 is TGTGCCAGCTCACCTCTAGCGGGAGAGTACCAAGAGACCCAGTACTTC. Residues: CASSPLAGEYQETQYF.

The V call is TRBV7-3, the J call TRBJ2-2, with D perhaps TRBD1 (5 bases). Germline CDR1 reads SGHTA; CDR2 reads FQGTGA. With 1 base removed from V and 4 bases from J, the gap between germline ends came to 13 bases. The CDR3 loop spans 16 amino acids. CDR3 nucleotide sequence: TGTGCCAGCAGCTTAAATGGTCAGGGAAGCACCGGGGAGCTGTTTTTT. Protein sequence: CASSLNGQGSTGELFF.

The V gene is TRBV28, the J gene TRBJ1-2; 8 bases match TRBD1. Looked up from germline, CDR1 is MDHEN and CDR2 is SYDVKM. The CDR3 covers 16 residues. Germline trimming cut 3 bases from V and 3 bases from J; bases unmatched to any gene: 9. CDR3 loop: CASSLAPSTGDYGYTF. The CDR3 DNA reads as TGTGCCAGCAGTTTGGCCCCCTCGACAGGGGACTATGGCTACACCTTC.

In nucleotides, the CDR3 is TGTGCCAGTAGTCGGACACCCACAGATACGCAGTATTTT. It translates to CASSRTPTDTQYF. The chain recombines TRBV19 with TRBJ2-3; D is perhaps TRBD1 (5 bases). Germline V CDR1 and CDR2: LNHDA, SQIVND (reference sequence). V was cut by 5 bases and J by 2 bases, with 8 bases left in between. This CDR3 has 13 residues.

The rearrangement joins TRBV5-1 to TRBJ2-2; TRBD2 aligns across 10 bases. The CDR3 length is 16 residues. V shed 4 bases and J 7 bases; nucleotides not matched to a gene: 10. CDR1 is SGHRS and CDR2 is YFSETQ in the germline V gene. The CDR3 loop is CASSTNLAGVDGELFF. CDR3 DNA: TGCGCCAGCAGCACAAACCTAGCGGGAGTGGACGGGGAGCTGTTTTTT. Combining the CDR3 with reference TRBV5-1 and TRBJ2-2 gives the whole variable domain KAGVTQTPRYLIKTRGQQVTLSCSPISGHRSVSWYQQTPGQGLQFLFEYFSETQRNKGNFPGRFSGRQFSNSRSEMNVSTLELGDSALYLCASSTNLAGVDGELFFGEGSRLTVL.

V is TRBV7-3 and J is TRBJ1-6; D uncertain. Germline lookup yields CDR1 SGHTA and CDR2 FQGTGA. V shed 8 bases and J shed 1 base, with 12 bases lying between them. CDR3 length: 15 residues. For the CDR3, the DNA is TGTGCCAGCTGCCCCCTAGGATCCTATAATTCACCCCTCCACTTT. It is translated as CASCPLGSYNSPLHF.

The chain uses TRBV7-9 and TRBJ2-5; 7 bases agree with TRBD1. The CDR3 sequence is 15 residues long. From germline, CDR1 is SEHNR and CDR2 FQNEAQ (reference sequence). The V segment lost 2 bases and the J segment 5 bases; nucleotides outside the gene matches: 8. CDR3 sequence (DNA): TGTGCCAGCAGCTTACACTCTGGGGGACAGGAGACCCAGTACTTC. Protein sequence: CASSLHSGGQETQYF.

The V gene is TRBV27, the J gene TRBJ2-5, with 10 bases identical to TRBD2. Germline V gives CDR1 MNHEY, CDR2 SMNVEV (reference sequence). The CDR3 runs to 16 residues. V gave up 6 bases and J gave up 4 bases; unmatched junction bases: 11. DNA of the CDR3: TGTGCCAGCAGAGACCAAGCGGGGGGGCGGGTAGAGACCCAGTACTTC. This translates into CASRDQAGGRVETQYF.

This chain links TRBV7-2 with TRBJ1-1; tentative D call: TRBD1 (5 bases). V gave up 3 bases and J gave up 2 bases, with 10 bases separating them. Looked up from germline, CDR1 is SGHTA and CDR2 is FQGNSA. The CDR3 length is 14 residues. The CDR3: CASSLTAGNTEAFF. CDR3 DNA sequence: TGTGCCAGCAGCTTGACAGCCGGAAACACTGAAGCTTTCTTT.

The chain employs TRBV14 and TRBJ2-7; unclear D gene. The CDR3 is 13 amino acids. Germline-derived CDR1 and CDR2 are SGHDN and FVKESK. Between the trimmed V and J ends, which lost 0 bases and 3 bases, there was a span of 6 bases. The DNA of the CDR3 is TGTGCCAGCAGCCAAGACTCTATCTACGAGCAGTACTTC. Translation gives CASSQDSIYEQYF.